This T cell receptor beta chain is from a study of CD8+ T cells in alopecia areata. Across the whole study: Administration of oral tofacitinib to treated patients was at 5 to 10 mg twice daily. General study points: TCR sharing across patients was less clear than in mice, possibly HLA-related. Scalp lesions, especially in alopecia totalis/universalis, had higher clonality than normal scalp.

This clone occurred a few times. The target antigen is unknown. Treatment described: oral pan-JAK inhibitor, 5-10 mg twice daily. Researchers picked out CD4+ and CD8+ T cells from PBMCs by sorting. Extraction and reverse transcription of RNA yielded cDNA as the sequencing template. The repertoire was sequenced with immunoSEQ multiplex PCR; TCRdb's copy has only in-frame clones and lacks some. Of more than 110,000 clones in the sample, less than 70% were seen once. Per germline, CDR1 MNHEY and CDR2 SMNVEV (reference sequence). The ends were cut back, 5 bases at V and 5 bases at J, with 12 bases in the middle. This CDR3 contains 14 residues.

The chain uses TRBV27 and TRBJ2-2, with no clear D. The sequence was obtained from a human donor with alopecia areata. Sequenced here: CD8+ T cells sorted from blood, sampled at week 4, from a patient treated with tofacitinib. The CDR3 sequence is CASSPWAGTGELFF. As DNA, the CDR3 is TGTGCCAGCAGTCCATGGGCCGGGACCGGGGAGCTGTTTTTT.